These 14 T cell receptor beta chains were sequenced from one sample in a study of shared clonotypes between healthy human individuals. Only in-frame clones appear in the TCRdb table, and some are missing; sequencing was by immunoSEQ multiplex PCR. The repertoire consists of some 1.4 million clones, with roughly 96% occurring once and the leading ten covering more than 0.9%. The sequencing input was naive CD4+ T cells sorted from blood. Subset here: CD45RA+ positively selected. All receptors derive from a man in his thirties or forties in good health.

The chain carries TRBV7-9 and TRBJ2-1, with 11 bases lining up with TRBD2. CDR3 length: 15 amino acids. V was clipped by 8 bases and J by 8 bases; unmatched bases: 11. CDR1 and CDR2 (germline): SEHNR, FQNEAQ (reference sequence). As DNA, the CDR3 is TGTGCCAGCGAAACTACTAGCGGGAGAGCCTATGAGCAGTTCTTC. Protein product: CASETTSGRAYEQFF.

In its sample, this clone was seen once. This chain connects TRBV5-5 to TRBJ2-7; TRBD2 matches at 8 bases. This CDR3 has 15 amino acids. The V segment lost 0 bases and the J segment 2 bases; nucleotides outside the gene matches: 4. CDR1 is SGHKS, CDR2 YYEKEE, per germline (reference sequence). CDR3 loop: CASSLELSGTYEQYF. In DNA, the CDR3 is TGTGCCAGCAGCTTGGAGCTTAGCGGGACCTACGAGCAGTACTTC.

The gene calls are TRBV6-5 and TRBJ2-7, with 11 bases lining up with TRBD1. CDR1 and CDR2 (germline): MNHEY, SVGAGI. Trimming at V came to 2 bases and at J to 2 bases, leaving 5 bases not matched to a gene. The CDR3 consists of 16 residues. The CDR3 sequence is CASSYPTGQGAYEQYF. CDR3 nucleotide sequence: TGTGCCAGCAGTTACCCGACGGGACAGGGGGCCTACGAGCAGTACTTC.

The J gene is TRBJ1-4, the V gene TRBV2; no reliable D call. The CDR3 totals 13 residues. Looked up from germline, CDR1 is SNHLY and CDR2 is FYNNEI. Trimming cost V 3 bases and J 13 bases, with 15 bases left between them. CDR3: CASSETAVVRLFF. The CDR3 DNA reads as TGTGCCAGCAGTGAGACGGCGGTGGTACGACTGTTTTTT.

CDR3: CASSHKEVLAGVISYEQYF. DNA for the CDR3: TGTGCCAGCAGCCATAAAGAGGTGCTAGCGGGAGTAATCAGCTACGAGCAGTACTTC. The chain carries TRBV14 and TRBJ2-7; 10 bases are shared with TRBD2. There are 19 residues in the CDR3. Germline V gene data show CDR1 as SGHDN and CDR2 as FVKESK. V lost 3 bases to trimming and J lost 3 bases; unmatched junction nucleotides: 17.

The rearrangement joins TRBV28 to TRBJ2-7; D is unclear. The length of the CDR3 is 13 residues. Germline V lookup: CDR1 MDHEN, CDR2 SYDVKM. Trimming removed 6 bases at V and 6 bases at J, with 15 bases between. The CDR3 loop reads CASRPPLGLEQYF. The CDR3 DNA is TGTGCCAGCAGACCACCGCTCGGGCTCGAGCAGTACTTC.

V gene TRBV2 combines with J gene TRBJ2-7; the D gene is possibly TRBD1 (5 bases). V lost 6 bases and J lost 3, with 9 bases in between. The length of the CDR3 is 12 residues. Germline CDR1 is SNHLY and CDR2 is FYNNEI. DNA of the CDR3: TGTGCCAGCAGCGCAGGGAACTACGAGCAGTACTTC. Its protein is CASSAGNYEQYF.

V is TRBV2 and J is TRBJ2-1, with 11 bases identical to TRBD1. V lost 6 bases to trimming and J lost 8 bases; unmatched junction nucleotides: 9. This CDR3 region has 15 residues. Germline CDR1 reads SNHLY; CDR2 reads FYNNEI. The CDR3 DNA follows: TGTGCCAGCAGAGTGTTATGGACAGGGGGCGATGAGCAGTTCTTC. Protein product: CASRVLWTGGDEQFF.

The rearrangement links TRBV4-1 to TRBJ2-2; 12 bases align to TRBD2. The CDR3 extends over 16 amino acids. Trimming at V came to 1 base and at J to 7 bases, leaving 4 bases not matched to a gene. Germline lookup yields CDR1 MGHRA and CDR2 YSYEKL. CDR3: CASSQVASGRVGELFF. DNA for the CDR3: TGCGCCAGCAGCCAAGTGGCTAGCGGGAGGGTCGGGGAGCTGTTTTTT.

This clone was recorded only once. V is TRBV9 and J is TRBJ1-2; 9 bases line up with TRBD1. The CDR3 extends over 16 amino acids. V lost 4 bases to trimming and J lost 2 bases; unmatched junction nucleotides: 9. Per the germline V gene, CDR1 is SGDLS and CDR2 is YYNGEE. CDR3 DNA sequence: TGTGCCAGCAGCCAGGGAGGGACAGGGTCCAACTATGGCTACACCTTC. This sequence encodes CASSQGGTGSNYGYTF.

Here the CDR3 DNA reads TGTGCCAGCAGCTTTCTGGGGGAGACGATCGGTGAGCAGTTCTTC. Protein sequence: CASSFLGETIGEQFF. The V call is TRBV7-6, the J call TRBJ2-1; D could derive from TRBD1 or TRBD2 (5 bases each). Per germline, CDR1 SGHVS and CDR2 FNYEAQ. With 3 bases removed from V and 9 bases from J, the gap between germline ends came to 18 bases. The CDR3 totals 15 residues.

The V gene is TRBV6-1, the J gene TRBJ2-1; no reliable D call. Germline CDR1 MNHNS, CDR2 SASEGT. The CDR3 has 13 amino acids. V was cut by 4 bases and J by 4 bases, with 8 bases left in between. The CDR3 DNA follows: TGTGCCAGCAGTGGGGTTCTATACAATGAGCAGTTCTTC. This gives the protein CASSGVLYNEQFF.

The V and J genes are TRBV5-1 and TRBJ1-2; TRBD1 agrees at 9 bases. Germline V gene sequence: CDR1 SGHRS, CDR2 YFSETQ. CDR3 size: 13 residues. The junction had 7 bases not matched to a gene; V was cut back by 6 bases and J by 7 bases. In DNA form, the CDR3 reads TGCGCCAGCACCGGGACAGGGTATAGTGGCTACACCTTC. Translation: CASTGTGYSGYTF.

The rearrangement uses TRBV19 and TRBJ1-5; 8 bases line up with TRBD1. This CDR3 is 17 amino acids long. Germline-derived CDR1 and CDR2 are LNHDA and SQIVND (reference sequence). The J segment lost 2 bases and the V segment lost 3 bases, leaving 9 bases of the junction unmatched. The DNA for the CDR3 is TGTGCCAGTAGTATTAGAGGACAGGGTAACGGCAATCAGCCCCAGCATTTT. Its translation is CASSIRGQGNGNQPQHF. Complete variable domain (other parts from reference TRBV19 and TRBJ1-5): DGGITQSPKYLFRKEGQNVTLSCEQNLNHDAMYWYRQDPGQGLRLIYYSQIVNDFQKGDIAEGYSVSREKKESFPLTVTSAQKNPTAFYLCASSIRGQGNGNQPQHFGDGTRLSIL.